These 20 T cell receptor beta chains were sequenced from one sample in a study of cytomegalovirus exposure and HLA in healthy donors. Researchers ran the PCR with 60 Vbeta and 13 Jbeta primers. The data were produced by immunoSEQ multiplex PCR, yet TCRdb's version contains in-frame clones alone and is incomplete. Among approximately 190,000 clones listed, roughly 80% were seen once. The sequencing sample was made of PBMCs. The receptors come from a woman in her forties or fifties in good health and CMV-seropositive.

The gene calls are TRBV7-3 and TRBJ2-3; D might be TRBD2 (5 bases). V was clipped by 2 bases and J by 4 bases, with 7 bases between them. CDR1 SGHTA and CDR2 FQGTGA come from the germline V gene. The CDR3 loop spans 13 amino acids. The CDR3: CASSLGEPDTQYF. The CDR3 DNA follows: TGTGCCAGCAGCTTAGGGGAGCCAGATACGCAGTATTTT. Using reference TRBV7-3 and TRBJ2-3 for the parts outside the CDR3, the full variable domain is GAGVSQTPSNKVTEKGKYVELRCDPISGHTALYWYRQSLGQGPEFLIYFQGTGAADDSGLPNDRFFAVRPEGSVSTLKIQRTERGDSAVYLCASSLGEPDTQYFGPGTRLTVL.

This sequence joins TRBV2 and TRBJ1-5, with D maybe TRBD1 (6 bases). CDR3 length: 13 amino acids. V was trimmed by 5 bases and J by 1 base, leaving 6 bases between them. Germline CDR1 SNHLY, CDR2 FYNNEI. CDR3 nucleotide sequence: TGTGCCAGCAGTCAGGGGAGCAATCAGCCCCAGCATTTT. Protein product: CASSQGSNQPQHF.

Written as DNA, the CDR3 is TGTGCCAGCAGCCAAGTCTTGGACAGATACAATGAGCAGTTCTTC. Amino acid sequence: CASSQVLDRYNEQFF. This chain joins TRBV4-2 and TRBJ2-1; possibly TRBD1 for D (6 bases). CDR1 and CDR2 (germline): LGHNA, YNFKEQ. The CDR3 length is 15 residues. V shed 1 base and J shed 4 bases, with 11 bases lying between them.

The chain employs TRBV19 and TRBJ2-5, with 9 bases matching TRBD1. V shed 6 bases and J 5 bases; nucleotides not matched to a gene: 10. The CDR3 runs to 15 residues. Germline V gene data show CDR1 as LNHDA and CDR2 as SQIVND (reference sequence). The CDR3: CASSPLTGGQETQYF. In DNA, the CDR3 is TGTGCCAGTAGCCCCCTGACAGGGGGTCAGGAGACCCAGTACTTC.

This clone was seen once. V is TRBV4-1 and J is TRBJ2-1, with 7 bases aligning to TRBD2. This CDR3 is built from 17 residues. The germline V gene encodes CDR1 MGHRA and CDR2 YSYEKL. J was trimmed by 0 bases and V by 4 bases; bases with no gene match: 9. CDR3 DNA: TGCGCCAGCAGCCGAGGAGGACTAGTCCCCTCCTACAATGAGCAGTTCTTC. Translated: CASSRGGLVPSYNEQFF.

This clone was seen a few times. The V and J genes are TRBV7-2 and TRBJ1-5; D is perhaps TRBD1 (6 bases). Trimming stripped 4 bases from V and 6 bases from J, with 10 bases between. This CDR3 is 13 amino acids long. Germline-derived CDR1 and CDR2 are SGHTA and FQGNSA. The chain's CDR3 is CASSYRVGQPQHF. The CDR3, as DNA: TGTGCCAGCAGCTACAGGGTGGGTCAGCCCCAGCATTTT.

V is TRBV7-6 and J is TRBJ2-2; 11 nucleotides align to TRBD2. V was pared by 5 bases and J by 5 bases, with 4 bases of the junction left unmatched. The germline V gene has CDR1 SGHVS and CDR2 FNYEAQ. The CDR3 is 15 residues long. The CDR3, as DNA: TGTGCCAGCAGCACTAGCGGGAGTGGAACCGGGGAGCTGTTTTTT. The encoded protein is CASSTSGSGTGELFF.

This chain uses TRBV6-5 with TRBJ2-5; TRBD1 matches at 7 bases. Germline V gives CDR1 MNHEY, CDR2 SVGAGI. V gave up 0 bases and J gave up 2 bases; unmatched junction bases: 0. This CDR3 comprises 14 residues. This CDR3 reads CASSYSGQQETQYF. In DNA, the CDR3 is TGTGCCAGCAGTTACTCGGGACAGCAAGAGACCCAGTACTTC.

This clone was seen a few times. The chain links TRBV25-1 to TRBJ2-5; TRBD2 is a possible D gene (6 bases). The germline gives CDR1 MGHDK, CDR2 SYGVNS. The CDR3 is 16 residues long. Trimming pared 2 bases from V and 5 bases from J, leaving 18 bases between. DNA for the CDR3: TGTGCCAGCAGTGAACGCCGCGACAAGGGGAGGGAGACCCAGTACTTC. Protein sequence: CASSERRDKGRETQYF.

The chain joins TRBV19 to TRBJ2-3, with 13 nucleotides matching TRBD2. This CDR3 region has 14 residues. J was trimmed by 7 bases and V by 7 bases; bases with no gene match: 5. Germline V gene data show CDR1 as LNHDA and CDR2 as SQIVND (reference sequence). The CDR3 DNA sequence: TGTGCCAGTAAAGGGACTAGCGGGGTCTATACGCAGTATTTT. Its translation: CASKGTSGVYTQYF.

This chain's CDR3 is CASSLVGPDTQYF. CDR3 DNA: TGTGCCAGCAGCTTGGTGGGCCCAGATACGCAGTATTTT. V usage is TRBV5-4 and J usage is TRBJ2-3; D ambiguous. The CDR3 has 13 residues. Trimming took 0 bases from V and 4 from J, leaving 6 bases between them. Germline V gene sequence: CDR1 SGHNT, CDR2 YYREEE (reference sequence).

The CDR3 loop reads CASSIQGGETQYF. CDR3 coding DNA: TGTGCCAGTAGTATACAGGGTGGGGAGACCCAGTACTTC. The chain employs TRBV19 and TRBJ2-5; D may be TRBD1 (5 bases). The CDR3 is 13 residues long. Germline CDR1 reads LNHDA; CDR2 reads SQIVND (reference sequence). The ends were cut back, 2 bases at V and 5 bases at J, with 9 bases in the middle.

The chain carries TRBV19 and TRBJ2-5, with TRBD2 identical over 14 bases. After removal of 6 bases from V and 4 bases from J, the junction contained 4 bases not matched to a gene. Germline CDR1 is LNHDA and CDR2 is SQIVND (reference sequence). This CDR3 contains 15 residues. In DNA, the CDR3 is TGTGCCAGTAGCGAGACTAGCGGGGGGGCAGAGACCCAGTACTTC. Its translation is CASSETSGGAETQYF.

This clone was recorded a few times. The V and J genes are TRBV25-1 and TRBJ2-5, with 8 bases that match TRBD1. V shed 2 bases and J 3 bases; nucleotides not matched to a gene: 8. CDR1 MGHDK and CDR2 SYGVNS come from the germline V gene. The CDR3 is 16 residues long. In DNA form, the CDR3 reads TGTGCCAGCAGTGAACCACCGGACAGGGAGGAAGAGACCCAGTACTTC. Its translation is CASSEPPDREEETQYF.

This clone was observed once. The chain combines TRBV9 with TRBJ1-5, with a possible D match to TRBD1 (6 bases). The germline CDR1 and CDR2 sequences are SGDLS and YYNGEE. Between the trimmed V and J ends, which lost 1 base and 8 bases, there was a span of 10 bases. The CDR3 contains 13 residues. CDR3 loop: CASSVRGGEPQHF. The CDR3 DNA reads as TGTGCCAGCAGCGTAAGGGGGGGGGAGCCCCAGCATTTT.

This clone was counted between two and nine times. This rearrangement joins TRBV7-2 to TRBJ1-3; no clear D. V lost 5 bases, J lost 0 bases, and 11 bases lay in between. The CDR3 contains 15 residues. Germline loops: CDR1 SGHTA, CDR2 FQGNSA. The CDR3 loop is CASSPRESSGNTIYF. The CDR3 nucleotides are TGTGCCAGCAGCCCGCGAGAAAGCTCTGGAAACACCATATATTTT.

This chain uses TRBV18 with TRBJ1-4, with D maybe TRBD1 (6 bases). This CDR3 is 15 amino acids long. The V and J ends lost 4 bases and 6 bases respectively, with 15 bases between them. The V gene's germline CDR1 is KGHSH and CDR2 LQKENI. CDR3 bases: TGTGCCAGCTCACGCGGGGGGGCTGAGGATGAAAAACTGTTTTTT. Its translation is CASSRGGAEDEKLFF. Full variable domain (missing parts from reference TRBV18 and TRBJ1-4): NAGVMQNPRHLVRRRGQEARLRCSPMKGHSHVYWYRQLPEEGLKFMVYLQKENIIDESGMPKERFSAEFPKEGPSILRIQQVVRGDSAAYFCASSRGGAEDEKLFFGSGTQLSVL.

The gene calls are TRBV7-9 and TRBJ2-7; 8 bases agree with TRBD1. The V and J ends lost 3 bases and 4 bases, in that order; junction bases with no gene match: 5. This CDR3 contains 14 residues. The V gene's germline CDR1 is SEHNR and CDR2 FQNEAQ (reference sequence). Here the CDR3 reads CASSFRDRLYEQYF. The DNA for the CDR3 is TGTGCCAGCAGCTTTAGGGACAGGCTATACGAGCAGTACTTC.

The gene calls are TRBV2 and TRBJ2-6, with D maybe TRBD1 (6 bases). Trimming shortened V by 2 bases and J by 2 bases, and 13 bases separated the two germline ends. Germline-derived CDR1 and CDR2 are SNHLY and FYNNEI. The CDR3 sequence is 17 residues long. This CDR3 reads CASSEMGARTGANVLTF. In DNA form, the CDR3 reads TGTGCCAGCAGTGAAATGGGGGCGCGAACTGGGGCCAACGTCCTGACTTTC.

This clone was picked up a small number of times. Germline is not matched at one junction end, which may reflect a read error. The chain links TRBV5-6 to TRBJ2-4, with 7 bases lining up with TRBD2. Germline CDR1 SGHDT, CDR2 YYEEEE. CDR3 size: 16 residues. This CDR3 is CASSPGLRLAKNSQYF. The CDR3 nucleotides are TGTGCCAGCAGCCCTGGACTTAGACTAGCCAAAAACAGTCAGTACTTC.